The 26 T cell receptor beta chains reported below all come from one sample, sequenced in a study of CD8+ T cells in alopecia areata. The authors sorted pooled cutaneous lymph node cells using CD4, CD8alpha, NKG2D, NKG2ACE and other markers. In each case, RNA was isolated and then reverse transcribed into cDNA as the sequencing template. TCRdb's copy holds only in-frame clones and misses some; the assay was immunoSEQ multiplex PCR. The data show about 300,000 clones, with none appearing a single time. The sequencing sample was made of CD4+ T cells sorted from a lymph node. The receptor source for this set is a C3H/HeJ mouse with alopecia areata. Mouse MHC haplotype: H2-k.

Points on this clone: The gene names here belong to mouse. Read sequence stops 4 residues before the CDR3 end, and the germline J gene provides the missing end. Other DNA sequences within the sample encode an identical CDR3. The chain is built from TRBV31 and TRBJ2-2; 8 nucleotides line up with TRBD2. CDR1 and CDR2 (germline): GKSSPN, SITVG. V shed 1 base, J shed 0 bases, and the junction held 1 base outside the gene matches. CDR3 size: 15 residues. CDR3 in amino acids: CAWSPWGANTGQLYF. The sequenced CDR3 bases are TGTGCCTGGAGTCCCTGGGGGGCAAACACCGGG. Combining the CDR3 with reference TRBV31 and TRBJ2-2 gives the whole variable domain AQTIHQWPVAEIKAVGSPLSLGCTIKGKSSPNLYWYWQATGGTLQQLFYSITVGQVESVVQLNLSASRPKDDQFILSTEKLLLSHSGFYLCAWSPWGANTGQLYFGEGSKLTVL.

As concerns this clone: The gene names here belong to mouse. With the read ending 4 residues before the CDR3 end, the germline J gene is used to fill in that end. This chain links TRBV13-2 with TRBJ2-3; D unclear. CDR1 and CDR2 from the germline V gene are NNHNN and SYGAGS (reference sequence). This CDR3 region has 15 residues. Trimming cost V 0 bases and J 0 bases, with 8 bases left between them. The CDR3 bases that were read are TGTGCCAGCGGTGATGCCATAACTAGTGCAGAA. It specifies CASGDAITSAE. The entire CDR3 sequence reads CASGDAITSAETLYF.

This clone was seen only a few times. Genes and germline come from the mouse. The CDR3 end falls 4 residues outside the read, so it is completed with the germline J gene. The rearrangement joins TRBV5 to TRBJ2-7, with TRBD2 identical over 12 bases. Germline lookup yields CDR1 LGHNA and CDR2 YNLKQL (reference sequence). The CDR3 consists of 16 residues. Partial CDR3 DNA: TGTGCCAGCAGCCCTTTATCCGGGACTGGGGGGTAT. This encodes CASSPLSGTGGY. The CDR3 reads in full as CASSPLSGTGGYEQYF.

This clone was seen a handful of times. Gene names are the mouse ones. The CDR3 here is CTCSADKHNSPLYF. The covered CDR3 bases are TGCACCTGCAGTGCAGACAAACATAATTCGCCC. The chain uses TRBV1 and TRBJ1-6; D remains ambiguous. The missing CDR3 end, 3 residues past where the read stops, is filled in from the germline J gene. TRBJ1-6 is designated an ORF whose function remains uncertain. The CDR3 has 14 residues. V dropped 0 bases and J dropped 5 bases, with 5 bases sitting between them. The germline V gene has CDR1 NSQYPW and CDR2 LRSPGD (reference sequence).

Remarks on this clone: Gene and germline names: mouse. With the read ending 4 residues before the CDR3 end, the germline J gene is used to fill in that end. The same CDR3 also results from other DNA sequences found in this sample. The chain recombines TRBV13-2 with TRBJ2-1, with TRBD1 matching 9 bases. CDR1 and CDR2 (germline): NNHNN, SYGAGS (reference sequence). The CDR3 length is 14 residues. Trimming cost V 2 bases and J 5 bases; bases outside gene matches: 2. The part of the CDR3 DNA that was read is TGTGCCAGCGGTGACCGGGACAGGGATGCT. Translation gives CASGDRDRDA. The CDR3 in its entirety is CASGDRDRDAEQFF.

On this clone itself: Gene names are mouse gene names. CDR3 DNA (partial): TGTGCCAGCAGTGGGGACAGAAGTCAAAAC. It yields the protein CASSGDRSQN. The whole CDR3 sequence reads CASSGDRSQNTLYF. This chain uses TRBV13-3 with TRBJ2-4; TRBD1 agrees at 7 bases. From the germline J gene comes the end of the CDR3, since the read stops 4 residues before it. The germline CDR1 and CDR2 sequences are NNHDY and SYVADS. CDR3 length equals 14 residues. The V gene end was trimmed by 3 bases and the J gene end by 0 bases; junction bases not matched to a gene: 1.

This clone was observed a few times. The gene names here belong to mouse. The missing CDR3 end, 4 residues past where the read stops, is filled in from the germline J gene. The chain carries TRBV12-1 and TRBJ1-2, with unresolved D. This CDR3 spans 13 amino acids. The V end was cut by 2 bases, the J end by 0 bases, with 6 bases between. The germline V gene has CDR1 SGHSN and CDR2 HYEKVE. CDR3 protein: CASSHSPNSDYTF. CDR3 DNA, as far as it was read: TGTGCCAGCTCTCACAGTCCAAACTCC.

This clone was counted a few times. Gene names and germline match the mouse. The sequence runs out 4 residues before the end of the CDR3; the remainder is reconstructed from the germline J gene. V is TRBV1 and J is TRBJ1-1; 8 bases fit TRBD1. This CDR3 contains 13 residues. CDR1 is NSQYPW and CDR2 is LRSPGD in the germline V gene (reference sequence). The CDR3 loop is CTCSARQGSEVFF. The sequenced CDR3 bases are TGCACCTGCAGTGCGAGACAGGGGTCA.

About this clone: The germline and genes are mouse ones. The DNA ends 4 residues before the CDR3 does, and the rest of the CDR3 is filled in from the germline J gene. The gene calls are TRBV13-2 and TRBJ1-2, with 7 positions matching TRBD1. This CDR3 region has 14 residues. The germline V gene encodes CDR1 NNHNN and CDR2 SYGAGS (reference sequence). Losses at the gene ends were 2 bases for V and 4 bases for J; bases not matched to a gene: 5. The chain's CDR3 is CASGEPRQGSDYTF. Incomplete CDR3 DNA: TGTGCCAGCGGTGAACCTCGACAGGGCTCC.

Note on this clone: The genes and germline here are from mouse. The DNA ends 4 residues before the CDR3 does, and the rest of the CDR3 is filled in from the germline J gene. This sequence joins TRBV1 and TRBJ2-3; D might be TRBD2 (5 bases). The germline V and J ends were trimmed by 0 bases and 0 bases, with 13 bases remaining between them. The CDR3 has 17 amino acids. Germline V gives CDR1 NSQYPW, CDR2 LRSPGD (reference sequence). The covered CDR3 bases are TGCACCTGCAGTGCAGATCTCTGGGAGGCTAGTGCAGAA. Its translation is CTCSADLWEASAE. The complete CDR3 protein is CTCSADLWEASAETLYF.

A remark on this clone: Gene names denote mouse genes. From the germline J gene comes the end of the CDR3, since the read stops 4 residues before it. The chain is built from TRBV17 and TRBJ2-3, with TRBD1 identical over 8 bases. The CDR3 extends over 15 amino acids. V dropped 5 bases and J dropped 0; count of bases not matched to a gene: 4. The germline CDR1 and CDR2 sequences are MNHDT and YYDKIL. CDR3 DNA, as far as it was read: TGTGCTAGCAGTGCTCAGGGGGCTAGTGCAGAA. Amino acid sequence: CASSAQGASAE. The entire CDR3 is CASSAQGASAETLYF.

This clone appeared many times. Mouse gene names and germline throughout. The sequenced fragment ends 4 residues before the CDR3 boundary, so the rest is inferred from the germline J gene. J is TRBJ2-1 and V is TRBV13-1; TRBD2 agrees at 12 bases. Trimming cost V 5 bases and J 6 bases; bases outside gene matches: 6. The germline V gene has CDR1 NSHNY and CDR2 SYGAGN. The CDR3 contains 15 residues. The CDR3 DNA, read in part, is TGTGCCAGCAGCCCAGACTGGGGGGGCTTTGCT. This encodes CASSPDWGGFA. The entire CDR3 reads CASSPDWGGFAEQFF.

This clone was recorded a few times. The gene names given are mouse names. The CDR3 extends 4 residues past the end of the read, so its final part is completed from the germline J gene. The chain couples TRBV19 to TRBJ1-1; D is possibly TRBD1 (5 bases). CDR1 and CDR2 from the germline V gene are FNHDT and SITEND (reference sequence). Trimming cost V 6 bases and J 4 bases, with 7 bases left between them. This CDR3 region has 11 residues. The covered CDR3 bases are TGTGCCAGCACGGACATCACA. This gives the protein CASTDIT. In full, the CDR3 reads CASTDITEVFF.

Concerning this clone itself: Germline and genes here are mouse. The read gets to within 4 residues of the CDR3 end, and the germline J gene fills in the rest. The same CDR3 can be traced to other DNA sequences in this sample. The J gene is TRBJ1-1, the V gene TRBV19; D call uncertain. V lost 4 bases, J lost 4 bases, and 8 bases lay in between. CDR3 length: 12 amino acids. Per germline, CDR1 FNHDT and CDR2 SITEND (reference sequence). The CDR3 DNA, read in part, is TGTGCCAGCAGTCCCCGTGGCACA. It codes for CASSPRGT. The whole CDR3 protein reads CASSPRGTEVFF.

As for this clone: The genes are named according to mouse. The DNA ends 4 residues before the CDR3 does, and the rest of the CDR3 is filled in from the germline J gene. This chain uses TRBV31 with TRBJ2-5; 9 nucleotides match TRBD2. The CDR3 contains 15 residues. The germline V gene encodes CDR1 GKSSPN and CDR2 SITVG. With V trimmed by 2 bases and J by 2 bases, 5 bases remained unmatched. The covered CDR3 bases are TGTGCCTGGAGTACTCTGGGGGGGGTCCAAGAC. Protein: CAWSTLGGVQD. The CDR3 in its entirety is CAWSTLGGVQDTQYF.

Notes on this clone: Gene names and germline refer to mouse. The read gets to within 4 residues of the CDR3 end, and the germline J gene fills in the rest. J is TRBJ1-1 and V is TRBV19, with TRBD1 identical over 10 bases. CDR3 length: 13 residues. CDR1 is FNHDT, CDR2 SITEND, per germline (reference sequence). The sequenced part of the CDR3 DNA is TGTGCCAGCAGTTCCGGGACAGGGGAA. Protein product: CASSSGTGE. In full, the CDR3 reads CASSSGTGEEVFF. Together with reference TRBV19 and TRBJ1-1, the CDR3 gives the full variable domain: GGIITQTPKFLIGQEGQKLTLKCQQNFNHDTMYWYRQDSGKGLRLIYYSITENDLQKGDLSEGYDASREKKSSFSLTVTSAQKNEMAVFLCASSSGTGEEVFFGKGTRLTVV.

This clone was counted a few times. Gene and germline names: mouse. The missing CDR3 end, 4 residues past where the read stops, is filled in from the germline J gene. V is TRBV5 and J is TRBJ2-5, with 7 positions matching TRBD1. Germline assignment: CDR1 LGHNA and CDR2 YNLKQL (reference sequence). The CDR3 contains 14 residues. Trimming at V came to 5 bases and at J to 2 bases, leaving 4 bases not matched to a gene. The CDR3 sequence is CASSSTGIQDTQYF. The DNA read from the CDR3 is TGTGCCAGCAGCTCGACAGGGATCCAAGAC.

In its sample, this clone was seen a few times. The gene symbols are mouse symbols. The missing CDR3 end, 4 residues past where the read stops, is filled in from the germline J gene. V is TRBV19 and J is TRBJ2-2, with 11 bases that match TRBD2. CDR1 FNHDT and CDR2 SITEND come from the germline V gene (reference sequence). J was trimmed by 4 bases and V by 4 bases; bases with no gene match: 6. The CDR3 extends over 16 amino acids. CDR3 DNA, as far as it was read: TGTGCCAGCAGTCCCCGACTGGGGGGGGGCACCGGG. It codes for CASSPRLGGGTG. The full CDR3 reads CASSPRLGGGTGQLYF. The full variable domain, completed using reference TRBV19 and TRBJ2-2, is GGIITQTPKFLIGQEGQKLTLKCQQNFNHDTMYWYRQDSGKGLRLIYYSITENDLQKGDLSEGYDASREKKSSFSLTVTSAQKNEMAVFLCASSPRLGGGTGQLYFGEGSKLTVL.

This clone has just a few counts. Gene and germline names: mouse. Coverage ceases 4 residues before the CDR3 finishes, and the germline J gene fills in the end. The chain carries TRBV3 and TRBJ1-1, with TRBD1 matching 8 bases. Germline values: CDR1 SNHLY, CDR2 FYNGKV (reference sequence). The CDR3 length is 13 residues. CDR3 DNA (partial): TGTGCCAGCAGCTTAGACAGGGGGATA. Protein: CASSLDRGI. The complete CDR3 reads CASSLDRGIEVFF.

This clone came up a few times. Gene names and germline match the mouse. The read terminates 4 residues before the CDR3 end, so the remaining end is supplied by the germline J gene. This chain uses TRBV1 with TRBJ2-3; 12 bases match TRBD2. Germline V gene lookup returns CDR1 NSQYPW and CDR2 LRSPGD (reference sequence). The CDR3 runs to 18 residues. V dropped 1 base and J dropped 2; count of bases not matched to a gene: 7. The CDR3 here is CTCSAGRLGGRNAETLYF. The part of the CDR3 DNA that was read is TGCACCTGCAGTGCAGGTCGACTGGGGGGGCGAAATGCAGAA.

On this clone: The gene names here belong to mouse. Sequencing ends 4 residues short of the CDR3 end; the germline J gene provides the rest. The rearrangement links TRBV5 to TRBJ2-5, with 8 bases fitting TRBD2. CDR1 is LGHNA, CDR2 YNLKQL, per germline (reference sequence). This CDR3 contains 15 residues. CDR3 sequence: CASSQGAGGKDTQYF. Partial CDR3 DNA: TGTGCCAGCAGCCAAGGGGCTGGGGGGAAAGAC.

Of note for this clone: Gene names denote mouse genes. The observed sequence ends 4 residues before the CDR3 terminus, with the missing tail filled in from the germline J gene. The gene calls are TRBV31 and TRBJ2-5; weak D call: TRBD1 (6 bases). The CDR3 is made up of 15 amino acids. Per germline, CDR1 GKSSPN and CDR2 SITVG. V was cut by 4 bases and J by 3 bases, with 17 bases left in between. CDR3 sequence reads: CAWNAHREAQDTQYF. The sequenced part of the CDR3 DNA is TGTGCCTGGAATGCCCACAGGGAGGCACAAGAC.

This clone was observed a few times. Mouse names are used for the genes. Incomplete CDR3 DNA: TGTGCCAGCAGCCAAACGACTGGAGGGGTTAGTGCAGAA. Protein product: CASSQTTGGVSAE. The whole CDR3 reads CASSQTTGGVSAETLYF. This chain links TRBV5 with TRBJ2-3; tentatively, D is TRBD2 (6 bases). The read falls 4 residues short of the CDR3 end, and the missing part is taken from the germline J gene. CDR1 is LGHNA and CDR2 is YNLKQL in the germline V gene (reference sequence). This CDR3 has 17 residues. The germline V and J ends were trimmed by 2 bases and 0 bases, with 15 bases remaining between them.

This clone turned up a few times. This may be a read error: a much more frequent sequence differs by one nucleotide. The gene names given are mouse names. The read comes to an end 4 residues before the CDR3 does, leaving the germline J gene to fill in the end. The chain carries TRBV5 and TRBJ2-5, with 7 bases aligning to TRBD1. This CDR3 is 14 amino acids long. Germline CDR1 and CDR2: LGHNA and YNLKQL (reference sequence). The CDR3 sequence: CASSQRDSKDTQYF. CDR3 DNA (partial): TGTGCCAGCAGCCAACGGGACAGCAAAGAC.

For this clone: Here the gene names and germline are mouse. The read finishes 4 residues shy of the CDR3 end, and the germline J gene is used to complete it. The rearrangement uses TRBV5 and TRBJ2-1, with 8 bases aligning to TRBD2. CDR1 is LGHNA and CDR2 is YNLKQL in the germline V gene (reference sequence). The CDR3 sequence is 15 residues long. The V and J ends lost 0 bases and 5 bases, in that order; junction bases with no gene match: 3. The covered CDR3 bases are TGTGCCAGCAGCCAAGACTGGGGGGTGGATGCT. This encodes CASSQDWGVDA. The whole CDR3 sequence reads CASSQDWGVDAEQFF.

Concerning this clone itself: Gene names follow the mouse nomenclature. The read terminates 4 residues before the CDR3 end, so the remaining end is supplied by the germline J gene. The identical CDR3 is also encoded by other nucleotide sequences in the sample. The chain is built from TRBV1 and TRBJ2-1; 9 bases match TRBD2. CDR1 and CDR2 (germline): NSQYPW, LRSPGD (reference sequence). After removal of 3 bases from V and 2 bases from J, the junction contained 2 bases not matched to a gene. The CDR3 covers 15 residues. The sequenced CDR3 bases are TGCACCTGCAGTGCCGCTGGGGGGGACTATGCT. Amino acid sequence: CTCSAAGGDYA. The CDR3, in full, reads CTCSAAGGDYAEQFF.